These 21 T cell receptor beta chains share one sample of origin, sequenced in a study of beta chain features in type 1 diabetes (dated by TCRdb to about 2018). The study at large found these results: A moderate but significant shortening of TCRB CDR3 length was observed in type 1 diabetes patients in all four CD4+ subsets.

The library was prepared using the immunoSEQ multiplex PCR assay. The entire amount of isolated RNA was reverse transcribed using the High Capacity cDNA Reverse Transcription Kit, so the sequenced TCRB transcripts were expressed ones. TCRdb re-hosts the immuneACCESS table, in-frame sequences only. Its copies lack some clones; in the studies checked, an unresolved V gene accounts for under half of them, and the cause for the rest is not known. This sample comprises about 650,000 clones, 9.5% to 15% of them detected only once. 0.095% to 0.15% of the sample comes from the top ten. No antigen is known for these receptors. Sequencing used naive CD4+ T cells from blood. The cell subset or site label here, explained by the study, means: true naive CD4+ T cells. These receptors came from a man between 25 and 39 years old with type 1 diabetes.

The genes are TRBV5-1 and TRBJ2-2; TRBD1 might be the D (5 bases). Germline V lookup: CDR1 SGHRS, CDR2 YFSETQ. This CDR3 has 15 amino acids. V dropped 4 bases and J dropped 1 base, with 11 bases sitting between them. The CDR3 is CASSTGHLNTGELFF. DNA for the CDR3: TGCGCCAGCAGCACCGGACATCTGAACACCGGGGAGCTGTTTTTT. Full variable domain (rest looked up from reference TRBV5-1 and TRBJ2-2): KAGVTQTPRYLIKTRGQQVTLSCSPISGHRSVSWYQQTPGQGLQFLFEYFSETQRNKGNFPGRFSGRQFSNSRSEMNVSTLELGDSALYLCASSTGHLNTGELFFGEGSRLTVL.

The chain uses TRBV29-1 and TRBJ1-1, with D unresolved. Germline V lookup: CDR1 SQVTM, CDR2 ANQGSEA. Trimming pared 7 bases from V and 3 bases from J, leaving 12 bases between. The CDR3 contains 12 residues. CDR3 coding DNA: TGCAGCGGACCTGGGGAGTACACTGAAGCTTTCTTT. Protein: CSGPGEYTEAFF.

The V gene is TRBV6-5, the J gene TRBJ2-5, with TRBD1 as a possible D gene (6 bases). V was trimmed by 5 bases and J by 5 bases, leaving 12 bases between them. CDR1 MNHEY and CDR2 SVGAGI come from the germline V gene. The CDR3 loop spans 13 amino acids. The CDR3 loop is CASSHRDGETQYF. The CDR3 coding sequence is TGTGCCAGCAGTCACAGGGATGGGGAGACCCAGTACTTC.

This clone was seen more than once but under ten times. The chain combines TRBV2 with TRBJ2-2, with D tentatively TRBD1 or TRBD2 (5 bases each). The CDR3 length is 17 residues. The germline gives CDR1 SNHLY, CDR2 FYNNEI. The V end lost 3 bases, the J end lost 6 bases, and 20 bases lay between the germline ends. The CDR3 nucleotides read TGTGCCAGCAGTGACCCGGGACCCGACGGGGTACCCGGGGAGCTGTTTTTT. It translates to CASSDPGPDGVPGELFF.

This clone was seen only a few times. The rearrangement joins TRBV7-8 to TRBJ2-1, with D possibly TRBD2 on 5 matching bases. This CDR3 is 15 amino acids long. Per the germline V gene, CDR1 is SGHVS and CDR2 is FQNEAQ. The V gene lost 5 bases and the J gene lost 1 base, with 12 bases spanning the gap. In nucleotides, the CDR3 is TGTGCCAGCAGCGGTTACCGGGGTTCCTACAATGAGCAGTTCTTC. Residues: CASSGYRGSYNEQFF.

Note on this clone: Other DNA sequences in the sample encode the same CDR3. V usage is TRBV9 and J usage is TRBJ2-2; D not certain. The CDR3 spans 12 residues. The germline V gene has CDR1 SGDLS and CDR2 YYNGEE. V dropped 0 bases and J dropped 7 bases, with 4 bases sitting between them. The CDR3 sequence: CASSVAGGELFF. CDR3 DNA sequence: TGTGCCAGCAGCGTAGCAGGCGGGGAGCTGTTTTTT. The full variable domain, completed using reference TRBV9 and TRBJ2-2, is DSGVTQTPKHLITATGQRVTLRCSPRSGDLSVYWYQQSLDQGLQFLIQYYNGEERAKGNILERFSAQQFPDLHSELNLSSLELGDSALYFCASSVAGGELFFGEGSRLTVL.

In nucleotides, the CDR3 is TGCAGCGCCCGATCCGCCAGGTCTAATGAAAAACTGTTTTTT. The encoded protein is CSARSARSNEKLFF. The rearrangement joins TRBV29-1 to TRBJ1-4; D unresolved. Germline-derived CDR1 and CDR2 are SQVTM and ANQGSEA. V was shortened by 7 bases and J by 3 bases, with 15 bases between the two germline ends. This CDR3 has 14 amino acids.

This clone was found a few times. J is TRBJ2-5 and V is TRBV30, with D possibly being TRBD2 (5 bases). V shed 3 bases and J shed 2 bases, with 16 bases lying between them. Germline CDR1 and CDR2: GTSNPN and SVGIG (reference sequence). The CDR3 is made up of 15 amino acids. CDR3 protein: CAWSLASGNQETQYF. Written as DNA, the CDR3 is TGTGCCTGGAGCTTGGCCTCGGGGAATCAAGAGACCCAGTACTTC.

Here the CDR3 reads CASSFQGTGGSPLHF. Written as DNA, the CDR3 is TGTGCCAGCAGCTTTCAGGGGACAGGGGGTTCACCCCTCCACTTT. This sequence joins TRBV7-9 and TRBJ1-6; 11 bases match TRBD1. The CDR3 is 15 amino acids. The germline gives CDR1 SEHNR, CDR2 FQNEAQ (reference sequence). V dropped 3 bases and J dropped 9; count of bases not matched to a gene: 4.

Only a few counts were recorded for this clone. V usage is TRBV6-1 and J usage is TRBJ1-2; D may be TRBD1 (6 bases). The CDR3 is made up of 12 amino acids. Trimming took off 4 bases at V and 8 bases at J, with 11 bases between the two ends. Germline CDR1 MNHNS, CDR2 SASEGT. CDR3 loop: CASSARGEGYTF. CDR3 coding DNA: TGTGCCAGCAGTGCCAGGGGTGAGGGCTACACCTTC.

This clone was seen only a few times. CDR3 amino acids: CASSLVAGVFTDTQYF. In nucleotides, the CDR3 is TGTGCCAGCAGCTTAGTAGCGGGGGTCTTTACAGATACGCAGTATTTT. V and J are TRBV13 and TRBJ2-3; 9 bases are shared with TRBD2. Looked up from germline, CDR1 is PRHDT and CDR2 is FYEKMQ (reference sequence). The CDR3 contains 16 residues. Trimming at V came to 1 base and at J to 3 bases, leaving 5 bases not matched to a gene.

This chain links TRBV7-2 with TRBJ2-1; 7 positions agree with TRBD2. The CDR3 has 15 amino acids. V lost 4 bases, J lost 16 bases, and 19 bases stayed unmatched. Germline V lookup: CDR1 SGHTA, CDR2 FQGNSA. In DNA, the CDR3 is TGTGCCAGCAGCTCCACCGGGACTACCAATCAGGCCCACTTCTTC. Translating gives CASSSTGTTNQAHFF. Based on the CDR3 plus reference TRBV7-2 and TRBJ2-1, the full variable domain is GAGVSQSPSNKVTEKGKDVELRCDPISGHTALYWYRQSLGQGLEFLIYFQGNSAPDKSGLPSDRFSAERTGGSVSTLTIQRTQQEDSAVYLCASSSTGTTNQAHFFGPGTRLTVL.

The CDR3 reads CASPFRVEDNQPQHF. As DNA, the CDR3 is TGTGCCAGCCCCTTTCGGGTGGAGGATAATCAGCCCCAGCATTTT. This chain uses TRBV13 with TRBJ1-5; D remains unclear. V lost 8 bases to trimming and J lost 4 bases, with 18 bases between them. Per the germline V gene, CDR1 is PRHDT and CDR2 is FYEKMQ (reference sequence). This CDR3 comprises 15 residues.

Only a few counts were recorded for this clone. The chain uses TRBV5-4 and TRBJ2-7; 8 bases map to TRBD2. Germline V gene sequence: CDR1 SGHNT, CDR2 YYREEE (reference sequence). V shed 3 bases, J shed 2 bases, and the junction held 7 bases outside the gene matches. The CDR3 sequence is 15 residues long. The chain's CDR3 is CASSYWGGGPYEQYF. CDR3 coding DNA: TGTGCCAGCAGCTACTGGGGCGGGGGGCCCTACGAGCAGTACTTC.

V usage is TRBV7-2 and J usage is TRBJ2-5; 10 bases agree with TRBD2. The CDR3 spans 14 residues. J gave up 3 bases and V 5 bases, and 3 bases lay outside the gene matches. Germline V gene sequence: CDR1 SGHTA, CDR2 FQGNSA. Here the CDR3 reads CASSPAGGKETQYF. The CDR3 DNA follows: TGTGCCAGCAGCCCAGCGGGGGGGAAAGAGACCCAGTACTTC.

This clone showed up just a few times. V gene TRBV9 combines with J gene TRBJ1-2; D might be TRBD1 (5 bases). The CDR3 runs to 14 residues. The germline V gene encodes CDR1 SGDLS and CDR2 YYNGEE. V lost 3 bases and J lost 2, with 11 bases in between. The CDR3 reads CASSEGQGNYGYTF. CDR3 nucleotides: TGTGCCAGCAGCGAGGGCCAGGGAAACTATGGCTACACCTTC.

V and J are TRBV7-2 and TRBJ2-1; TRBD1 is a possible D gene (6 bases). V was cut by 3 bases and J by 4 bases, with 10 bases left in between. The CDR3 consists of 14 residues. Germline-derived CDR1 and CDR2 are SGHTA and FQGNSA. In DNA form, the CDR3 reads TGTGCCAGCAGCTTTTCAGGGGCATACAATGAGCAGTTCTTC. Residues: CASSFSGAYNEQFF. Variable domain in full (rest from reference TRBV7-2 and TRBJ2-1): GAGVSQSPSNKVTEKGKDVELRCDPISGHTALYWYRQSLGQGLEFLIYFQGNSAPDKSGLPSDRFSAERTGGSVSTLTIQRTQQEDSAVYLCASSFSGAYNEQFFGPGTRLTVL.

This clone has just a few counts. V is TRBV7-9 and J is TRBJ2-7, with 10 bases lining up with TRBD1. CDR1 is SEHNR and CDR2 is FQNEAQ in the germline V gene (reference sequence). The V gene end was trimmed by 2 bases and the J gene end by 2 bases; junction bases not matched to a gene: 9. This CDR3 contains 17 residues. CDR3 loop: CASSLIKQGQGAYEQYF. The CDR3 DNA follows: TGTGCCAGCAGCTTAATAAAGCAAGGACAGGGGGCCTACGAGCAGTACTTC.

CDR3 sequence (DNA): TGTGCCAGCAGTTACTTTATAGGTACAGATACGCAGTATTTT. As protein: CASSYFIGTDTQYF. V gene TRBV6-5 combines with J gene TRBJ2-3; no firm D call. Deletions cut 1 base from V and 3 bases from J, with 8 bases between. The germline gives CDR1 MNHEY, CDR2 SVGAGI. This CDR3 is 14 amino acids long.

The chain recombines TRBV7-9 with TRBJ2-3, with D perhaps given as TRBD1 or TRBD2 (7 bases each). Germline CDR1 and CDR2: SEHNR and FQNEAQ (reference sequence). The V end lost 8 bases, the J end lost 4 bases, and 19 bases lay between the germline ends. The CDR3 is 15 amino acids. The CDR3, as DNA: TGTGCCAGCCCTGACCGGGGAGGGGGCTCAGATACGCAGTATTTT. Translated, it gives CASPDRGGGSDTQYF.

The V gene is TRBV7-2, the J gene TRBJ1-2; D is uncertain. The CDR3 has 14 amino acids. Per the germline V gene, CDR1 is SGHTA and CDR2 is FQGNSA. Trimming stripped 1 base from V and 5 bases from J, with 11 bases between. The CDR3 sequence: CASSLGSGQYGYTF. The CDR3 DNA is TGTGCCAGCAGCTTAGGGAGTGGTCAATATGGCTACACCTTC.